The clone carrying this T cell receptor beta chain was seen at least ten times. This record belongs to a study of early T cells in non-severe SARS-CoV-2 infection. TCRdb re-analysed the 5' RACE reads in MiXCR, keeping a single row per CDR3 protein. The table lists fewer than 85,000 distinct CDR3 sequences, around 15% of them singletons, with 3.9% in the top ten. This CDR3 contains 14 residues. J lost 0 bases, V lost 5 bases, and 3 bases had no gene match. CDR1 is WNHNN, CDR2 SYGVQD, per germline (reference sequence). The chain links TRBV10-1 to TRBJ2-7, with 8 bases fitting TRBD1. The sample here was whole blood, taken at baseline. The TCR comes from an adult who was a healthcare worker with PCR-confirmed SARS-CoV-2 infection or an uninfected control (not recorded which). CDR3 in DNA: TGCGCCAGCAGTCGGGACAGGAGCTCCTACGAGCAGTACTTC. Residues: CASSRDRSSYEQYF.